These 11 T cell receptor beta chains share one sample of origin, sequenced in a study of T cell changes during pregnancy in multiple sclerosis. Repertoires were generated with immunoSEQ multiplex PCR, while TCRdb's copy carries only in-frame clones and drops some. The repertoire includes tens of thousands of clones, about 91% of them detected once, and under 2% sits in the top ten. This sample comprised CD4+ T cells from peripheral blood mononuclear cells, obtained after pregnancy. These receptors were taken from a female donor in good health, enrolled as a control in a pregnancy study.

The rearrangement uses TRBV4-1 and TRBJ1-2; no clear D. CDR3 length equals 14 residues. The germline CDR1 and CDR2 sequences are MGHRA and YSYEKL. The germline V and J ends were trimmed by 4 bases and 0 bases, with 9 bases remaining between them. CDR3 residues: CASSPAETNYGYTF. CDR3 DNA: TGCGCCAGCAGCCCCGCCGAGACTAACTATGGCTACACCTTC.

The chain employs TRBV28 and TRBJ2-1; 7 nucleotides align to TRBD2. The trim removed 5 bases at V and 3 bases at J, leaving 7 bases unmatched. Germline loops: CDR1 MDHEN, CDR2 SYDVKM. This CDR3 comprises 15 residues. The CDR3 sequence: CASSLTGTNYNEQFF. The CDR3 nucleotides are TGTGCCAGCAGTCTCACCGGGACTAACTACAATGAGCAGTTCTTC.

The chain couples TRBV2 to TRBJ2-7; the D gene is possibly TRBD1 (5 bases). Germline V gives CDR1 SNHLY, CDR2 FYNNEI. V shed 7 bases and J shed 2 bases, with 9 bases lying between them. The CDR3 is made up of 12 amino acids. The CDR3 DNA follows: TGTGCCAGCACCTCAGGGACCTACGAGCAGTACTTC. This translates into CASTSGTYEQYF.

The rearrangement joins TRBV7-2 to TRBJ1-6, with D maybe TRBD1 (5 bases). The germline V gene has CDR1 SGHTA and CDR2 FQGNSA. This CDR3 spans 11 amino acids. The CDR3 DNA is TGTGCTTCGCGGGGGGGTTCACCCCTCCACTTT. Translating it yields CASRGGSPLHF.

The chain carries TRBV4-3 and TRBJ1-6; no clear D gene. This CDR3 is built from 17 residues. Germline CDR1 is LGHNA and CDR2 is YSLEER. The germline V and J ends were trimmed by 0 bases and 3 bases, with 12 bases remaining between them. The CDR3 reads CASSQDSPRDYNSPLHF. In nucleotides, the CDR3 is TGCGCCAGCAGCCAAGACAGTCCCCGGGACTATAATTCACCCCTCCACTTT.

J is TRBJ1-4 and V is TRBV4-3; D remains unclear. The CDR3 extends over 14 amino acids. The V end lost 3 bases, the J end lost 4 bases, and 9 bases lay between the germline ends. Germline CDR1 reads LGHNA; CDR2 reads YSLEER. In DNA, the CDR3 is TGCGCCAGCAGCCAGTCGCAGTATAATGAAAAACTGTTTTTT. This encodes CASSQSQYNEKLFF.

The rearrangement links TRBV18 to TRBJ2-3; 7 bases agree with TRBD1. Trimming removed 0 bases from V and 15 bases from J; junction bases left unmatched: 6. Germline V gene data show CDR1 as KGHSH and CDR2 as LQKENI. CDR3 length: 12 amino acids. CDR3 amino acids: CASSPPQGSCYF. The CDR3 DNA is TGTGCCAGCTCACCACCACAGGGGAGTTGTTATTTT.

This clone has a single count. The chain links TRBV11-3 to TRBJ2-4; 8 bases line up with TRBD1. Germline CDR1 reads SGHNT; CDR2 reads YENEEA. The CDR3 totals 16 residues. The V and J ends lost 1 base and 3 bases, in that order; junction bases with no gene match: 5. Here the CDR3 DNA reads TGTGCCAGCAGCTTAGGACAGGGGATGGGCAAAAACATTCAGTACTTC. This codes for CASSLGQGMGKNIQYF.

The rearrangement joins TRBV19 to TRBJ2-7; no reliable D call. The V gene lost 5 bases and the J gene lost 3 bases, with 11 bases spanning the gap. There are 13 residues in the CDR3. The germline V gene encodes CDR1 LNHDA and CDR2 SQIVND (reference sequence). The CDR3 is CASSSPQNYEQYF. The CDR3 DNA reads TGTGCCAGTAGTTCCCCACAGAACTACGAGCAGTACTTC.

This chain uses TRBV5-1 with TRBJ2-4, with 9 bases that match TRBD2. Unmatched junction bases numbered 10, after V lost 4 bases and J lost 8 bases. The CDR3 contains 15 residues. Germline V gene data show CDR1 as SGHRS and CDR2 as YFSETQ. The CDR3 DNA is TGCGCCAGCAGCCCAATTAGCGGGGGCGGGGACATTCAGTACTTC. This gives the protein CASSPISGGGDIQYF. Complete variable domain (other parts from reference TRBV5-1 and TRBJ2-4): KAGVTQTPRYLIKTRGQQVTLSCSPISGHRSVSWYQQTPGQGLQFLFEYFSETQRNKGNFPGRFSGRQFSNSRSEMNVSTLELGDSALYLCASSPISGGGDIQYFGAGTRLSVL.

This chain joins TRBV30 and TRBJ2-7; D is possibly TRBD1 (6 bases). Trimming left V 8 bases short and J 4 bases short, with 12 bases between. Per the germline V gene, CDR1 is GTSNPN and CDR2 is SVGIG (reference sequence). The length of the CDR3 is 11 residues. The CDR3 DNA sequence: TGTGCCCTGGACAGCCATTACGAGCAGTACTTC. Its protein product is CALDSHYEQYF.